The 31 T cell receptor beta chains listed next were all sequenced from one sample in a study of blood T cell repertoires in COVID-19. Using immunoSEQ multiplex PCR, the repertoire was profiled, and TCRdb retains in-frame clones only, with some absent. Of a few hundred thousand clones in the sample, around four fifths are singletons; the top ten hold around 5.1%. The sequenced material came from PBMCs or T cells enriched from blood (not recorded which). The receptors here all came from a woman in her fifties or sixties who had recovered from COVID-19.

The genes are TRBV15 and TRBJ1-6, with a weak D call TRBD1 (6 bases). The CDR3 runs 16 residues. Germline V lookup: CDR1 LNHNV, CDR2 YYDKDF (reference sequence). V lost 0 bases to trimming and J lost 10 bases, with 16 bases between them. The CDR3 here is CATSRDPSGGGSPLHF. The CDR3, as DNA: TGTGCCACCAGCAGAGATCCCTCTGGGGGCGGATCACCCCTCCACTTT.

This clone was observed once. DNA for the CDR3: TGTGCCAGCAGCCCAGGGACAGGGGAAAACTACGAGCAGTACTTC. Its protein product is CASSPGTGENYEQYF. The rearrangement joins TRBV6-5 to TRBJ2-7, with 10 bases that match TRBD1. V shed 6 bases and J 3 bases; nucleotides not matched to a gene: 8. This CDR3 contains 15 residues. Germline CDR1 MNHEY, CDR2 SVGAGI.

The chain employs TRBV5-4 and TRBJ1-6; D uncertain. Germline V gene sequence: CDR1 SGHNT, CDR2 YYREEE (reference sequence). CDR3 length: 14 residues. The V end lost 4 bases, the J end lost 8 bases, and 13 bases lay between the germline ends. In nucleotides, the CDR3 is TGTGCCAGCAGCCTAGACCCTCGAGATTCACCCCTCCACTTT. This translates into CASSLDPRDSPLHF.

V and J are TRBV6-5 and TRBJ2-3, with 8 bases lining up with TRBD1. The V segment lost 0 bases and the J segment 1 base; nucleotides outside the gene matches: 0. The CDR3 sequence is 15 residues long. Germline loops: CDR1 MNHEY, CDR2 SVGAGI. CDR3 residues: CASSYSDRGTDTQYF. The CDR3 coding sequence is TGTGCCAGCAGTTACTCGGACAGGGGCACAGATACGCAGTATTTT.

The rearrangement joins TRBV19 to TRBJ2-2; tentative D call: TRBD1 (6 bases). Germline-derived CDR1 and CDR2 are LNHDA and SQIVND (reference sequence). The V end was cut by 4 bases, the J end by 4 bases, with 16 bases between. The CDR3 loop spans 16 amino acids. The chain's CDR3 is CASSTQGLVGTGELFF. CDR3 DNA: TGTGCCAGTAGTACACAGGGTCTGGTTGGCACCGGGGAGCTGTTTTTT. Full variable domain (outside the CDR3, taken from reference TRBV19 and TRBJ2-2): DGGITQSPKYLFRKEGQNVTLSCEQNLNHDAMYWYRQDPGQGLRLIYYSQIVNDFQKGDIAEGYSVSREKKESFPLTVTSAQKNPTAFYLCASSTQGLVGTGELFFGEGSRLTVL.

The V call is TRBV19, the J call TRBJ1-1, with D possibly TRBD1 on 5 matching bases. Germline assignment: CDR1 LNHDA and CDR2 SQIVND (reference sequence). This CDR3 is 15 amino acids long. V was shortened by 4 bases and J by 11 bases, with 23 bases between the two germline ends. The CDR3 DNA reads as TGTGCCAGTAGTAGGGATACATCCCCAGTGGAGGGGGCTTTCTTT. Amino acids: CASSRDTSPVEGAFF.

This clone was counted a single time. This chain joins TRBV27 and TRBJ2-1, with 12 positions matching TRBD2. The V gene end was trimmed by 6 bases and the J gene end by 3 bases; junction bases not matched to a gene: 18. Germline CDR1 MNHEY, CDR2 SMNVEV (reference sequence). The CDR3 is 20 amino acids. The CDR3 bases are TGTGCCAGCAGCCCCGACCTTGGACTAGCGGGAAGATCACGCTACAATGAGCAGTTCTTC. It encodes CASSPDLGLAGRSRYNEQFF.

The chain combines TRBV30 with TRBJ1-2, with 9 bases lining up with TRBD1. V trimming: 0 bases; J trimming: 3 bases; junction bases outside the gene matches: 14. This CDR3 has 18 amino acids. In germline, CDR1 is GTSNPN, CDR2 SVGIG (reference sequence). The CDR3 DNA sequence: TGTGCCTGGAGTGTAGATGGGACAGGGATCCTCCGAGACTATGGCTACACCTTC. It translates to CAWSVDGTGILRDYGYTF.

The chain links TRBV3-1 (or the pseudogene TRBV3-2) to TRBJ2-3; D gene uncertain. The CDR3 totals 13 residues. Trimming shortened V by 2 bases and J by 7 bases, and 10 bases separated the two germline ends. Germline V CDR1 and CDR2: LGHDT, YNNKEL (reference sequence). DNA of the CDR3: TGTGCCAGCAGCCAACGAACTCCAAATACGCAGTATTTT. Its translation: CASSQRTPNTQYF.

The V and J genes are TRBV2 and TRBJ1-5; D may be TRBD1 (5 bases). Germline-derived CDR1 and CDR2 are SNHLY and FYNNEI. This CDR3 has 15 amino acids. With 6 bases removed from V and 7 bases from J, the gap between germline ends came to 19 bases. The DNA of the CDR3 is TGTGCCAGCAGGGAGGGCAGGGCTCCGGGACAGCCCCAGCATTTT. This encodes CASREGRAPGQPQHF.

The chain links TRBV11-2 to TRBJ1-1; D is ambiguous. Germline values: CDR1 SGHAT, CDR2 FQNNGV. The ends were cut back, 5 bases at V and 11 bases at J, with 18 bases in the middle. The CDR3 length is 13 residues. CDR3 protein: CASSPRQDGGAFF. For the CDR3, the DNA is TGTGCCAGCAGCCCCCGACAAGACGGAGGGGCTTTCTTT.

The V call is TRBV29-1, the J call TRBJ2-5, with D perhaps TRBD2 (6 bases). The ends were cut back, 8 bases at V and 5 bases at J, with 18 bases in the middle. Germline loops: CDR1 SQVTM, CDR2 ANQGSEA. This CDR3 spans 13 amino acids. The DNA for the CDR3 is TGCAGCCATAGCGGTGCAAGAGAGGAGACCCAGTACTTC. Amino acid sequence: CSHSGAREETQYF.

The J gene is TRBJ1-5, the V gene TRBV5-1, with D possibly TRBD1 on 6 matching bases. Deletions cut 4 bases from V and 8 bases from J, with 16 bases between. Germline CDR1 is SGHRS and CDR2 is YFSETQ. CDR3 size: 14 residues. The CDR3 DNA sequence: TGCGCCAGCAGCAAGGGGGTCTCCCCCGAGCCCCAGCATTTT. Translating it yields CASSKGVSPEPQHF.

The chain has TRBV21-1 and TRBJ1-2. TRBV21-1 is a pseudogene. This CDR3 spans 12 amino acids. The CDR3 here is CARSGGAYGYTF. In nucleotides, the CDR3 is TGTGCCAGGAGCGGGGGGGCCTATGGCTACACCTTC.

The chain joins TRBV4-1 to TRBJ1-1; TRBD1 might be the D (6 bases). Germline-derived CDR1 and CDR2 are MGHRA and YSYEKL. V dropped 3 bases and J dropped 0 bases, with 14 bases sitting between them. The CDR3 consists of 16 residues. CDR3 amino acids: CASSHVDRTMNTEAFF. In nucleotides, the CDR3 is TGCGCCAGCAGCCACGTGGACAGAACGATGAACACTGAAGCTTTCTTT.

This clone was observed a single time. The rearrangement joins TRBV5-4 to TRBJ2-3; 10 bases agree with TRBD2. Germline-derived CDR1 and CDR2 are SGHNT and YYREEE (reference sequence). This CDR3 has 16 amino acids. With V trimmed by 4 bases and J by 3 bases, 8 bases remained unmatched. This chain's CDR3 is CASSPNLLAGTDTQYF. CDR3 DNA: TGTGCCAGCAGCCCAAACCTACTAGCGGGGACAGATACGCAGTATTTT.

V and J are TRBV23-1 and TRBJ1-4; D perhaps matches TRBD1 (5 bases). TRBV23-1 is marked as an open reading frame, function uncertain. CDR3 length equals 16 residues. The V and J ends lost 7 bases and 8 bases respectively, with 23 bases between them. CDR3 DNA: TGCGCCAGCACCTCAATCCCGGGCAGGGCTATAGAAAAACTGTTTTTT. It codes for CASTSIPGRAIEKLFF.

The chain joins TRBV6-2 or TRBV6-3 to TRBJ1-2; 8 nucleotides align to TRBD1. With V trimmed by 6 bases and J by 5 bases, 17 bases remained unmatched. Germline V gene lookup returns CDR1 MNHEY and CDR2 SVGEGT. This CDR3 region has 17 residues. The CDR3 loop is CASSSSGQVRRVYGYTF. The CDR3 nucleotides read TGTGCCAGCAGCTCCTCGGGACAGGTCAGGAGGGTTTATGGCTACACCTTC.

The chain has TRBV19 and TRBJ1-2; 8 nucleotides match TRBD1. V shed 4 bases and J 4 bases; nucleotides not matched to a gene: 8. This CDR3 contains 15 residues. Germline V CDR1 and CDR2: LNHDA, SQIVND (reference sequence). The CDR3 loop reads CASSTTRGLVYGYTF. As DNA, the CDR3 is TGTGCCAGTAGTACCACCAGGGGGCTTGTCTATGGCTACACCTTC. Variable domain in full (rest from reference TRBV19 and TRBJ1-2): DGGITQSPKYLFRKEGQNVTLSCEQNLNHDAMYWYRQDPGQGLRLIYYSQIVNDFQKGDIAEGYSVSREKKESFPLTVTSAQKNPTAFYLCASSTTRGLVYGYTFGSGTRLTVV.

A note on this clone: Other DNA sequences in the same sample also yield this CDR3. This chain uses TRBV2 with TRBJ2-2, with 8 bases that match TRBD1. Unmatched junction bases numbered 7, after V lost 6 bases and J lost 4 bases. CDR1 is SNHLY and CDR2 is FYNNEI in the germline V gene. The length of the CDR3 is 15 residues. The CDR3 loop is CASSPDRAGTGELFF. In DNA, the CDR3 is TGTGCCAGCAGCCCGGACAGGGCCGGCACCGGGGAGCTGTTTTTT.

V and J are TRBV4-1 and TRBJ2-1; 11 bases align to TRBD2. Per the germline V gene, CDR1 is MGHRA and CDR2 is YSYEKL. Losses at the gene ends were 1 base for V and 0 bases for J; bases not matched to a gene: 8. This CDR3 comprises 19 residues. This CDR3 is CASSQAPGLAASSYNEQFF. In DNA form, the CDR3 reads TGCGCCAGCAGCCAAGCCCCGGGACTAGCGGCTAGCTCCTACAATGAGCAGTTCTTC.

The chain couples TRBV6-1 to TRBJ1-5; D is unresolved. This CDR3 has 13 residues. Trimming shortened V by 1 base and J by 7 bases, and 8 bases separated the two germline ends. Germline V CDR1 and CDR2: MNHNS, SASEGT. Here the CDR3 reads CASSEGRRQPQHF. CDR3 in DNA: TGTGCCAGCAGTGAAGGACGGAGGCAGCCCCAGCATTTT.

As concerns this clone: The junction differs from germline at one of its ends, possibly a read error. This chain uses TRBV6-2 or TRBV6-3 with TRBJ2-7; 7 positions match TRBD2. CDR1 is MNHEY and CDR2 is SVGEGT in the germline V gene. CDR3 length: 12 residues. The CDR3 DNA is TGTGCCAGCAGTTACGCCGAGCGGGGCCGAGCTTTC. As protein: CASSYAERGRAF.

This sequence joins TRBV30 and TRBJ2-1; the D gene is possibly TRBD1 (6 bases). The V end lost 4 bases, the J end lost 0 bases, and 10 bases lay between the germline ends. The CDR3 is 14 residues long. Germline V gene sequence: CDR1 GTSNPN, CDR2 SVGIG (reference sequence). CDR3 DNA sequence: TGTGCCTGGATAACAGGGAGCTCCTACAATGAGCAGTTCTTC. Amino acids: CAWITGSSYNEQFF.

This clone has just a few counts. The chain joins TRBV18 to TRBJ2-7; D might be TRBD1 (5 bases). Germline V lookup: CDR1 KGHSH, CDR2 LQKENI. The CDR3 covers 14 residues. Trimming left V 2 bases short and J 5 bases short, with 13 bases between. The CDR3 is CASSPRGSTHEQYF. The CDR3 nucleotides are TGTGCCAGCTCACCAAGGGGATCGACCCACGAGCAGTACTTC.

This clone came up once. V is TRBV11-1 and J is TRBJ1-5, with D perhaps matching TRBD1 (6 bases). Trimming pared 5 bases from V and 2 bases from J, leaving 10 bases between. Germline V lookup: CDR1 SGHAT, CDR2 FQDESV (reference sequence). The CDR3 is made up of 14 amino acids. Here the CDR3 reads CASSLRGGNQPQHF. For the CDR3, the DNA is TGTGCCAGCAGCCTCAGGGGAGGCAATCAGCCCCAGCATTTT.

This clone was counted between two and nine times. The chain joins TRBV4-1 to TRBJ1-2; D is unresolved. This CDR3 region has 15 residues. Germline CDR1 MGHRA, CDR2 YSYEKL. The germline V and J ends were trimmed by 3 bases and 4 bases, with 15 bases remaining between them. CDR3: CASSHLQQTGYGYTF. The CDR3 DNA sequence: TGCGCCAGCAGCCACCTGCAGCAAACGGGCTATGGCTACACCTTC.

Only one count was recorded for this clone. The V gene is TRBV18, the J gene TRBJ2-2; D is perhaps TRBD2 (6 bases). Germline V gene data show CDR1 as KGHSH and CDR2 as LQKENI. Trimming took off 2 bases at V and 3 bases at J, with 16 bases between the two ends. The CDR3 is 17 amino acids. In DNA form, the CDR3 reads TGTGCCAGCTCACCAATTTTGGGCTCGGGAGACACCGGGGAGCTGTTTTTT. Protein product: CASSPILGSGDTGELFF.

CDR3 protein: CASNKQDRVNGYTF. CDR3 bases: TGTGCCAGTAATAAGCAGGACAGGGTCAATGGCTACACCTTC. The chain uses TRBV19 and TRBJ1-2; 8 nucleotides align to TRBD1. The trim removed 7 bases at V and 6 bases at J, leaving 10 bases unmatched. Germline CDR1 reads LNHDA; CDR2 reads SQIVND (reference sequence). The CDR3 is 14 residues long.

J is TRBJ1-4 and V is TRBV11-2, with unresolved D. The CDR3 has 15 amino acids. From germline, CDR1 is SGHAT and CDR2 FQNNGV. The V gene lost 9 bases and the J gene lost 7 bases, with 21 bases spanning the gap. CDR3 residues: CASTGGGGFGEKLFF. DNA for the CDR3: TGTGCCAGTACGGGTGGAGGTGGGTTCGGTGAAAAACTGTTTTTT.

V and J are TRBV11-2 and TRBJ1-2; TRBD1 agrees at 7 bases. Trimming removed 3 bases from V and 6 bases from J; junction bases left unmatched: 7. Germline CDR1 and CDR2: SGHAT and FQNNGV. The CDR3 sequence is 14 residues long. CDR3 residues: CASSFNPGGDGYTF. CDR3 sequence (DNA): TGTGCCAGCAGCTTTAATCCAGGGGGAGATGGCTACACCTTC.